These 28 T cell receptor beta chains were sequenced from one sample in a study of shared clonotypes between healthy human individuals. Generated by immunoSEQ multiplex PCR, the TCRdb table keeps only in-frame clones and is missing some. The sample carries a few hundred thousand clones, approximately 97% recorded once. The sample was naive CD4+ T cells sorted from blood. Subset meaning: CD45RA+ positively selected. The receptors were sampled from a woman in her 30s in good health.

The chain joins TRBV19 to TRBJ1-5; D is unresolved. Germline values: CDR1 LNHDA, CDR2 SQIVND (reference sequence). This CDR3 has 14 residues. V was cut by 9 bases and J by 5 bases, with 17 bases left in between. The CDR3 sequence is CASNPGGVDQPQHF. The CDR3 nucleotides read TGTGCCAGCAACCCCGGTGGGGTGGATCAGCCCCAGCATTTT.

The rearrangement links TRBV10-1 to TRBJ2-1; 12 nucleotides align to TRBD2. The CDR3 spans 17 residues. V dropped 4 bases and J dropped 5; count of bases not matched to a gene: 9. Looked up from germline, CDR1 is WNHNN and CDR2 is SYGVQD (reference sequence). The CDR3 sequence is CASSGPLAGGNNNEQFF. The CDR3 region has the DNA TGCGCCAGCAGTGGGCCGCTAGCGGGAGGGAACAACAATGAGCAGTTCTTC.

For the CDR3, the DNA is TGCGCCAGCAGCCACTTGGGACTGCGCTCCTACAATGAGCAGTTCTTC. As protein: CASSHLGLRSYNEQFF. The chain couples TRBV4-1 to TRBJ2-1; TRBD2 is a possible D gene (6 bases). This CDR3 contains 16 residues. V dropped 3 bases and J dropped 0 bases, with 12 bases sitting between them. The germline gives CDR1 MGHRA, CDR2 YSYEKL.

CDR3 in amino acids: CASSLVGRAGELFF. DNA of the CDR3: TGTGCCAGCAGTTTGGTCGGGAGGGCCGGGGAGCTGTTTTTT. The chain links TRBV28 to TRBJ2-2, with TRBD2 identical over 8 bases. CDR1 is MDHEN and CDR2 is SYDVKM in the germline V gene. V dropped 3 bases and J dropped 6; count of bases not matched to a gene: 3. This CDR3 region has 14 residues.

In DNA, the CDR3 is TGCAGCGTTGAAAGGACAGGGGGAAACACCATATATTTT. Residues: CSVERTGGNTIYF. V gene TRBV29-1 combines with J gene TRBJ1-3, with 8 bases identical to TRBD1. This CDR3 comprises 13 residues. Trimming at V came to 2 bases and at J to 4 bases, leaving 1 base not matched to a gene. Germline CDR1 reads SQVTM; CDR2 reads ANQGSEA.

The V call is TRBV4-1, the J call TRBJ2-7; 8 bases match TRBD1. V shed 4 bases and J 4 bases; nucleotides not matched to a gene: 15. Germline CDR1 reads MGHRA; CDR2 reads YSYEKL. The CDR3 loop spans 17 amino acids. The CDR3 DNA is TGCGCCAGCAGCCTTCGCGGGTCTGGCAGGGGGCAGTACGAGCAGTACTTC. The encoded protein is CASSLRGSGRGQYEQYF.

This clone showed up just once. This chain uses TRBV5-8 with TRBJ2-2; the D is unclear. The V gene lost 0 bases and the J gene lost 6 bases, with 18 bases spanning the gap. From germline, CDR1 is SGHTS and CDR2 YDEGEE. The CDR3 is 17 residues long. The CDR3 reads CASSLAYPLRRAGELFF. DNA of the CDR3: TGTGCCAGCAGCTTGGCCTACCCCCTAAGGCGAGCCGGGGAGCTGTTTTTT.

This chain uses TRBV29-1 with TRBJ2-2; TRBD2 aligns across 15 bases. This CDR3 spans 17 amino acids. Germline CDR1 reads SQVTM; CDR2 reads ANQGSEA. With V trimmed by 5 bases and J by 5 bases, 9 bases remained unmatched. CDR3 residues: CSVYSRGTSGRTGELFF. The DNA of the CDR3 is TGCAGCGTTTATTCTCGGGGGACTAGCGGGAGGACCGGGGAGCTGTTTTTT.

The chain recombines TRBV5-4 with TRBJ2-1; 14 positions agree with TRBD2. The CDR3 consists of 15 residues. Germline V gene data show CDR1 as SGHNT and CDR2 as YYREEE (reference sequence). Trimming took 6 bases from V and 9 from J; bases not matched to a gene: 8. In DNA form, the CDR3 reads TGTGCCAGCACCATGGGACTAGCGGGAGCCGGTGAGCAGTTCTTC. This encodes CASTMGLAGAGEQFF. The entire variable domain, with the rest obtained from reference TRBV5-4 and TRBJ2-1, is as follows: ETGVTQSPTHLIKTRGQQVTLRCSSQSGHNTVSWYQQALGQGPQFIFQYYREEENGRGNFPPRFSGLQFPNYSSELNVNALELDDSALYLCASTMGLAGAGEQFFGPGTRLTVL.

The chain uses TRBV7-9 and TRBJ1-2, with 8 bases aligning to TRBD1. Per germline, CDR1 SEHNR and CDR2 FQNEAQ (reference sequence). V gave up 3 bases and J gave up 4 bases; unmatched junction bases: 4. The CDR3 runs 14 residues. The CDR3 nucleotides read TGTGCCAGCAGCTTCGTCACAGGGGGCTATGGCTACACCTTC. Its protein is CASSFVTGGYGYTF.

The rearrangement joins TRBV28 to TRBJ1-2; D is unresolved. Deletions cut 7 bases from V and 4 bases from J, with 19 bases between. Germline V CDR1 and CDR2: MDHEN, SYDVKM. This CDR3 has 15 amino acids. CDR3 sequence: CASTIGTADFYGYTF. The CDR3 DNA follows: TGTGCCAGCACCATAGGTACAGCCGATTTCTATGGCTACACCTTC.

The chain recombines TRBV30 with TRBJ1-5; D is perhaps TRBD1 (6 bases). Between the trimmed V and J ends, which lost 2 bases and 5 bases, there was a span of 10 bases. Germline assignment: CDR1 GTSNPN and CDR2 SVGIG (reference sequence). The length of the CDR3 is 13 residues. CDR3 nucleotides: TGTGCCTGGAGTCTAAAGGGGGATCAGCCCCAGCATTTT. It encodes CAWSLKGDQPQHF.

The chain couples TRBV11-2 to TRBJ2-5, with 10 nucleotides matching TRBD2. The J segment lost 2 bases and the V segment lost 5 bases, leaving 8 bases of the junction unmatched. Looked up from germline, CDR1 is SGHAT and CDR2 is FQNNGV. There are 16 residues in the CDR3. The CDR3 DNA follows: TGTGCCAGCAGCACGGGACTAGCGACGGGACAAGAGACCCAGTACTTC. Amino acids: CASSTGLATGQETQYF.

The chain recombines TRBV5-6 with TRBJ2-2; 10 bases map to TRBD2. The CDR3 is made up of 19 amino acids. Per the germline V gene, CDR1 is SGHDT and CDR2 is YYEEEE. Unmatched junction bases numbered 11, after V lost 1 base and J lost 2 bases. The chain's CDR3 is CASSLSLAGEPVNTGELFF. The DNA for the CDR3 is TGTGCCAGCAGCTTGAGTCTAGCGGGAGAGCCCGTAAACACCGGGGAGCTGTTTTTT.

The chain combines TRBV6-5 with TRBJ1-1; D is unclear. The CDR3 spans 15 residues. Trimming shortened V by 2 bases and J by 1 base, and 11 bases separated the two germline ends. Germline V gives CDR1 MNHEY, CDR2 SVGAGI. The DNA of the CDR3 is TGTGCCAGCAGTTACAACGGCCCAGGGAACACTGAAGCTTTCTTT. It codes for CASSYNGPGNTEAFF.

The chain combines TRBV5-4 with TRBJ1-2, with D possibly TRBD1 on 5 matching bases. The V gene's germline CDR1 is SGHNT and CDR2 YYREEE (reference sequence). The CDR3 has 14 amino acids. The germline V and J ends were trimmed by 2 bases and 4 bases, with 12 bases remaining between them. CDR3 coding DNA: TGTGCCAGCAGCTTCCCTGGTGACAGCTATGGCTACACCTTC. Translating it yields CASSFPGDSYGYTF. The full variable domain, completed using reference TRBV5-4 and TRBJ1-2, is ETGVTQSPTHLIKTRGQQVTLRCSSQSGHNTVSWYQQALGQGPQFIFQYYREEENGRGNFPPRFSGLQFPNYSSELNVNALELDDSALYLCASSFPGDSYGYTFGSGTRLTVV.

Written as DNA, the CDR3 is TGTGCCAGCAGCCCCAGGACTAGTTCCAATGAGCAGTTCTTC. It is translated as CASSPRTSSNEQFF. The V gene is TRBV11-3, the J gene TRBJ2-1; 7 positions agree with TRBD2. The V gene end was trimmed by 5 bases and the J gene end by 6 bases; junction bases not matched to a gene: 7. The CDR3 spans 14 residues. The germline V gene encodes CDR1 SGHNT and CDR2 YENEEA.

The genes are TRBV28 and TRBJ1-5; perhaps TRBD1 as D (5 bases). The V gene lost 5 bases and the J gene lost 5 bases, with 16 bases spanning the gap. Germline assignment: CDR1 MDHEN and CDR2 SYDVKM. The CDR3 sequence is 15 residues long. The CDR3 reads CASSTTHGGYQPQHF. The CDR3 coding sequence is TGTGCCAGCAGTACAACCCACGGGGGATATCAGCCCCAGCATTTT.

The chain joins TRBV6-1 to TRBJ2-7, with TRBD1 matching 8 bases. V was pared by 6 bases and J by 2 bases, with 6 bases of the junction left unmatched. The length of the CDR3 is 14 residues. Germline CDR1 reads MNHNS; CDR2 reads SASEGT. CDR3 protein: CASSTGGQTYEQYF. CDR3 in DNA: TGTGCCAGCAGCACAGGGGGGCAGACCTACGAGCAGTACTTC.

The table lists this clone with a count of one. V gene TRBV4-2 combines with J gene TRBJ2-3; D possibly corresponds to TRBD1 (6 bases). Germline V gene sequence: CDR1 LGHNA, CDR2 YNFKEQ. Trimming took 3 bases from V and 2 from J, leaving 18 bases between them. There are 17 residues in the CDR3. Here the CDR3 reads CASSQNLRGGDTDTQYF. In DNA form, the CDR3 reads TGTGCCAGCAGCCAGAACCTCAGAGGGGGTGACACAGATACGCAGTATTTT.

This chain uses TRBV6-5 with TRBJ2-1; D is uncertain. Germline loops: CDR1 MNHEY, CDR2 SVGAGI. The V end lost 6 bases, the J end lost 1 base, and 4 bases lay between the germline ends. The CDR3 runs 12 residues. In DNA form, the CDR3 reads TGTGCCAGCAGGCAGTCCTACAATGAGCAGTTCTTC. Residues: CASRQSYNEQFF.

The V and J genes are TRBV5-1 and TRBJ1-1; the D gene is possibly TRBD1 (5 bases). V was cut by 0 bases and J by 5 bases, with 11 bases left in between. From germline, CDR1 is SGHRS and CDR2 YFSETQ. This CDR3 is 14 amino acids long. The CDR3 nucleotides are TGCGCCAGCAGCTTGGGGAGCAGGGATACTGAAGCTTTCTTT. This sequence encodes CASSLGSRDTEAFF.

The chain employs TRBV5-1 and TRBJ1-4; no definite D call. Per the germline V gene, CDR1 is SGHRS and CDR2 is YFSETQ. CDR3 length equals 14 residues. V dropped 4 bases and J dropped 7 bases, with 14 bases sitting between them. CDR3 sequence (DNA): TGCGCCAGCAGCAAGGGAGGTCTGGGTGAAAAACTGTTTTTT. This translates into CASSKGGLGEKLFF.

This clone was seen a single time. The chain combines TRBV7-3 with TRBJ2-1; 9 nucleotides match TRBD2. CDR3 length: 14 residues. Trimming took 5 bases from V and 8 from J; bases not matched to a gene: 7. From germline, CDR1 is SGHTA and CDR2 FQGTGA. The CDR3 nucleotides read TGTGCCAGCAGCCCCGGGACTAGCTTGGATGAGCAGTTCTTC. Its protein is CASSPGTSLDEQFF. Together with reference TRBV7-3 and TRBJ2-1, the CDR3 gives the full variable domain: GAGVSQTPSNKVTEKGKYVELRCDPISGHTALYWYRQSLGQGPEFLIYFQGTGAADDSGLPNDRFFAVRPEGSVSTLKIQRTERGDSAVYLCASSPGTSLDEQFFGPGTRLTVL.

The chain links TRBV4-1 to TRBJ2-3; D is undetermined. This CDR3 comprises 13 residues. CDR1 and CDR2 from the germline V gene are MGHRA and YSYEKL. The V end was cut by 4 bases, the J end by 2 bases, with 7 bases between. CDR3 DNA: TGCGCCAGCAGCCCGATCCACACAGATACGCAGTATTTT. Amino acid sequence: CASSPIHTDTQYF.

This chain joins TRBV29-1 and TRBJ2-1; no reliable D call. This CDR3 comprises 14 residues. Deletions cut 6 bases from V and 7 bases from J, with 19 bases between. Looked up from germline, CDR1 is SQVTM and CDR2 is ANQGSEA. The CDR3 DNA reads as TGCAGCGTCGCCCAGGTGGTCCTGGGGAATGAGCAGTTCTTC. Protein sequence: CSVAQVVLGNEQFF.

The chain employs TRBV11-2 and TRBJ2-7; 7 bases are a match to TRBD1. V lost 5 bases and J lost 6; bases outside the gene matches: 13. The CDR3 has 15 residues. Looked up from germline, CDR1 is SGHAT and CDR2 is FQNNGV. The CDR3 protein is CASSPSGTALGEQYF. The CDR3 bases are TGTGCCAGCAGCCCATCCGGGACAGCGTTGGGCGAGCAGTACTTC.

The CDR3 DNA follows: TGTGCCAGCAGCGCAGGGGGCATGAACACTGAAGCTTTCTTT. Translation gives CASSAGGMNTEAFF. The rearrangement links TRBV6-5 to TRBJ1-1; 8 nucleotides line up with TRBD1. Trimming removed 6 bases from V and 0 bases from J; junction bases left unmatched: 3. Germline V lookup: CDR1 MNHEY, CDR2 SVGAGI. There are 14 residues in the CDR3.